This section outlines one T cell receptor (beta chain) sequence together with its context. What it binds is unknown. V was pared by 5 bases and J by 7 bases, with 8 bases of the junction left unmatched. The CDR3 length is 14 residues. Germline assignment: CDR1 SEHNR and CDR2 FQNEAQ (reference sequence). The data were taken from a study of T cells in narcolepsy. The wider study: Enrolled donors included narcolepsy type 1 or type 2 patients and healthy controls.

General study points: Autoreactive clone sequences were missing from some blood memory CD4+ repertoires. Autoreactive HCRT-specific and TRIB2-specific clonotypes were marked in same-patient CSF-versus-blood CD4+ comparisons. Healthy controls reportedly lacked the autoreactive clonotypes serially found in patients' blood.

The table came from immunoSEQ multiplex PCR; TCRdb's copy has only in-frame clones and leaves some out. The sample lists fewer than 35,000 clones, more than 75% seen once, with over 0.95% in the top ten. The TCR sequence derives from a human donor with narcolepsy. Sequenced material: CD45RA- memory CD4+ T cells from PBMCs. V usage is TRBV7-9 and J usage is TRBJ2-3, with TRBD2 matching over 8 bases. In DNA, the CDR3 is TGTGCCAGCAGCGTTAGCGGGACGAGTAATACGCAGTATTTT. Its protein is CASSVSGTSNTQYF.